This T cell receptor beta chain was sequenced during a study of blood T cell repertoires in COVID-19. Overall study: T cells, B-cell-depleted T cells, or PBMCs provided the cDNA or gDNA that served as material.

Measured with immunoSEQ multiplex PCR; TCRdb has only the in-frame clones, and not every one. The sample lists 300,000 to 350,000 clones, roughly 85% occurring once. In terms of age and location, participants ranged from roughly 18 to 100 years and lived in about 25 US areas. Between the trimmed V and J ends, which lost 6 bases and 2 bases, there was a span of 20 bases. There are 17 residues in the CDR3. Germline CDR1 is MGHDK and CDR2 is SYGVNS. The V call is TRBV25-1, the J call TRBJ1-3; TRBD1 is a possible D gene (6 bases). The receptor was derived from a middle-aged woman with acute COVID-19. The specimen sequenced was PBMCs or T cells enriched from blood (not recorded which). In DNA form, the CDR3 reads TGTGCCAGCAGCCCCCTGCAGGGGATAGGGGCTGGAAACACCATATATTTT. Translating it yields CASSPLQGIGAGNTIYF.